This TCR beta chain was found in a study of siplizumab effects on memory and regulatory T cells. Study results and limitations: Both greater diversity than memory cells and a major contribution to the alloresponse seemed to characterize naive T cells. Alloreactive sequences tracing back to unstimulated CD4+ memory cells fell significantly with siplizumab.

Points on this clone: Its antigen is as yet unknown.

The repertoire was sequenced with immunoSEQ multiplex PCR; TCRdb's copy has only in-frame clones and lacks some. The sample lists fewer than 110,000 clones, about 90% seen once, with 12% in the top ten. This TCR came from a human donor in good health. Sequenced sample: non-Treg CD4+ T cells sorted from blood.

The CDR3 nucleotides read TGTGCCAGCTCGCGGGACAGGCCCTCTGGGGCCAACGTCCTGACTTTC. Amino acid sequence: CASSRDRPSGANVLTF. J is TRBJ2-6 and V is TRBV9; TRBD1 agrees at 8 bases. Looked up from germline, CDR1 is SGDLS and CDR2 is YYNGEE. CDR3 size: 16 residues. V trimming: 7 bases; J trimming: 0 bases; junction bases outside the gene matches: 6.